These 2 T cell receptor beta chains were sequenced from one sample in a study of blood T cell repertoires in COVID-19 (dated by TCRdb to about 2020). To prepare the library, the immunoSEQ multiplex PCR assay was applied. As stored in TCRdb, this immuneACCESS dataset retains in-frame rearrangements with V and J assigned. A fraction of the clones does not appear; measured against another copy, unresolved V genes explain less than half of the discrepancy, and the remainder lacks a known reason. For this sample there are 350,000 or so clones; around 88% appear just once. The ten largest make up 1.5% to 2% of the sample. Sequenced input: peripheral blood. Source of these receptors: a woman younger than 45 with COVID-19, enrolled during active disease.

The chain employs TRBV18 and TRBJ1-4; D might be TRBD1 (6 bases). The germline V gene encodes CDR1 KGHSH and CDR2 LQKENI. CDR3 length: 15 residues. V shed 3 bases and J shed 6 bases, with 14 bases lying between them. This CDR3 is CASSPIQGNDEKLFF. In DNA, the CDR3 is TGTGCCAGCTCACCGATCCAGGGGAACGATGAAAAACTGTTTTTT.

This chain connects TRBV30 to TRBJ1-1; 7 bases align to TRBD1. Germline V gives CDR1 GTSNPN, CDR2 SVGIG (reference sequence). The CDR3 loop spans 15 amino acids. V trimming: 0 bases; J trimming: 1 base; junction bases outside the gene matches: 5. Written as DNA, the CDR3 is TGTGCCTGGAGTGTACCCCGGACAGGGAACACTGAAGCTTTCTTT. As protein: CAWSVPRTGNTEAFF.